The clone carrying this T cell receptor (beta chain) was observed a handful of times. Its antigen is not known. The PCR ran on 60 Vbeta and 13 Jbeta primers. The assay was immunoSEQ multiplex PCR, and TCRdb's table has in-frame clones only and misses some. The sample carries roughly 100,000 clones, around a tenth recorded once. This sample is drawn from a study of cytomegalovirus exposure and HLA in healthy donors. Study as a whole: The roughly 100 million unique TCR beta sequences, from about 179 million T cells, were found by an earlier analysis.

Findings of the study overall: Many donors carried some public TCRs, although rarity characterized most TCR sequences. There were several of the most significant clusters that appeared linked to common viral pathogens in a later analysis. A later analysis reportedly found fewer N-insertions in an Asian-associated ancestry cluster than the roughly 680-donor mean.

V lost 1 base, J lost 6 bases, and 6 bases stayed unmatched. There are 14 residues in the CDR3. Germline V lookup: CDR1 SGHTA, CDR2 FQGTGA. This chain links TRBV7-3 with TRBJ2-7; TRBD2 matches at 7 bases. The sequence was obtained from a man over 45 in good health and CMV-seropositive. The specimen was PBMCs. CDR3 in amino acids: CASSLNGGSGEQYF. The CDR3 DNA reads TGTGCCAGCAGCTTAAACGGCGGGAGTGGCGAGCAGTACTTC. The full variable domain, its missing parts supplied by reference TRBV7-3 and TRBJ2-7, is GAGVSQTPSNKVTEKGKYVELRCDPISGHTALYWYRQSLGQGPEFLIYFQGTGAADDSGLPNDRFFAVRPEGSVSTLKIQRTERGDSAVYLCASSLNGGSGEQYFGPGTRLTVT.